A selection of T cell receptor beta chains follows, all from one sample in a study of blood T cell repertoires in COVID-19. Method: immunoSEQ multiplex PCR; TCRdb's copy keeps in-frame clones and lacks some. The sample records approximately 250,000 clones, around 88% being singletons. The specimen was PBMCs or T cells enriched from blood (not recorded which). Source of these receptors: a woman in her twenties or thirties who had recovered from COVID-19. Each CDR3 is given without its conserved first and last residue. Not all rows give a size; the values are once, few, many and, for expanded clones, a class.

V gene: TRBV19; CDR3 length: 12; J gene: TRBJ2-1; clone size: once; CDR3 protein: ASRMGAGYNEQF
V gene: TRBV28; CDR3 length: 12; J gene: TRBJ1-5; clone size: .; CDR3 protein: ASRTRDGGQPQH
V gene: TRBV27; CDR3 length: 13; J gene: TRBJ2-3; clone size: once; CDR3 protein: ASGSNRLHSDTQY
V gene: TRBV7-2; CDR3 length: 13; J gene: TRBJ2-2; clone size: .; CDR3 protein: ASSLGREVTGELF
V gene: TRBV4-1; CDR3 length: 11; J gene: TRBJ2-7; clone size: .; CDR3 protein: ASSQASSPQQY
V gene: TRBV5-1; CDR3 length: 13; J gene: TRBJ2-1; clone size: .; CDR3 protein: ASSLVRSTYNEQF
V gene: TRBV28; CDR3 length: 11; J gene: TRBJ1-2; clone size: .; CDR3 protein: ASSLQGARGYT
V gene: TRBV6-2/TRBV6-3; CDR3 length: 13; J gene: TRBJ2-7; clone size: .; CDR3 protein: ASSFLSTPSYEQY
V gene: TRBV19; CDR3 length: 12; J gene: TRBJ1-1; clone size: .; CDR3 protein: ASSPERRNTEAF
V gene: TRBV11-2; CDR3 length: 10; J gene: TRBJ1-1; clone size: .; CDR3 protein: ASSLGTVEAF
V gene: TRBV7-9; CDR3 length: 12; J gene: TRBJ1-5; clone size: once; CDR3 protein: ASSLQGAQQPQH
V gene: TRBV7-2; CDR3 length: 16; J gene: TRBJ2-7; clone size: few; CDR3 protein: ASSLTGTSGRALYEQY
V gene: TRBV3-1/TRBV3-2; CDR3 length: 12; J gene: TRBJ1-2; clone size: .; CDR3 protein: ASSYLDRGYGYT
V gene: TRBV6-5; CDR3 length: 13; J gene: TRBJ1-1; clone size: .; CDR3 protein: ASSSRDRWNTEAF
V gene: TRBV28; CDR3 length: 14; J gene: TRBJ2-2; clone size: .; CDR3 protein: ASSLNPPGAHGELF
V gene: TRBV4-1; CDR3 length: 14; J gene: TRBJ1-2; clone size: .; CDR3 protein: ASNVPGVGQGYGYT
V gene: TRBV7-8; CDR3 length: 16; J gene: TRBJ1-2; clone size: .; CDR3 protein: ASSLAGQGSKERYGYT
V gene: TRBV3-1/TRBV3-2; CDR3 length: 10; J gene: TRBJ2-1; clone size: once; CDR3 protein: ASSQVADEQF
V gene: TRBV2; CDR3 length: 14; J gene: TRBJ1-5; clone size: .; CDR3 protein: ASSSFPGRENQPQH
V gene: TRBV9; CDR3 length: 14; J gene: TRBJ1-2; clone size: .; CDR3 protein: ASSVTAGASNYGYT
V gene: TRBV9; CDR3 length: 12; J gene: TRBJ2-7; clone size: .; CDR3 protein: ASSLGTSIHEQY
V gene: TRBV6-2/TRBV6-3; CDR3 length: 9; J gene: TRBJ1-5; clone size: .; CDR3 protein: ASSFGQPQH
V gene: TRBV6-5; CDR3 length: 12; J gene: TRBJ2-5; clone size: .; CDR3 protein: ASKPSGTREDQY
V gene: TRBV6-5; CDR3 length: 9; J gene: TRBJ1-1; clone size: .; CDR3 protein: ASGAGTEAF
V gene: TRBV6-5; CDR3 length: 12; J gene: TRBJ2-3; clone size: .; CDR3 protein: ASSRQSYTDTQY
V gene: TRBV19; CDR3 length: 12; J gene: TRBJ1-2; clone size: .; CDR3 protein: ASSLQGPNYGYT
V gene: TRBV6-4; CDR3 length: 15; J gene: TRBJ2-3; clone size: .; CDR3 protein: ASSENPSGGGKDTQY
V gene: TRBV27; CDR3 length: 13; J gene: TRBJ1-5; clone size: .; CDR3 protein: ASSLSRGAGQPQH
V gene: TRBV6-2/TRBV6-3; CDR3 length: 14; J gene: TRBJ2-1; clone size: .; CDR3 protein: ASSHPSVGGPLEQF
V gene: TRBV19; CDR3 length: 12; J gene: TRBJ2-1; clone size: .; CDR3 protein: ASNRGSSYNEQF
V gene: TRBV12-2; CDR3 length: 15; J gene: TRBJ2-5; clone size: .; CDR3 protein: ASRLAPSGTAGETQY
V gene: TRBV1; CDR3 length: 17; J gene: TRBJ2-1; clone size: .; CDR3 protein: TSSRLSATSFKSYNEQF
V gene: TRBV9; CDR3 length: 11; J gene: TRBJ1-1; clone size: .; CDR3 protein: ASSALLNTEAF
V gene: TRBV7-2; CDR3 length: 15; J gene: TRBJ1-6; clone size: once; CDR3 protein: ASSLGDVRGGNSPLH
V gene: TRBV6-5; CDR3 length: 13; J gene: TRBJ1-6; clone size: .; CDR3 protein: ASSYSDRVNSPLH
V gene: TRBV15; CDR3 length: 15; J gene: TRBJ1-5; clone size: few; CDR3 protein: ATSRDLPDRALEPQH
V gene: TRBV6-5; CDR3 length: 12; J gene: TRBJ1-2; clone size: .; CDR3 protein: ASSLRTGRYGYT
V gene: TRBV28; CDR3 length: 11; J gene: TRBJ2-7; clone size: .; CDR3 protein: ASITGPPYEQY
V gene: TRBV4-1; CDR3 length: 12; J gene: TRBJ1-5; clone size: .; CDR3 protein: ASSQDSGNQPQH
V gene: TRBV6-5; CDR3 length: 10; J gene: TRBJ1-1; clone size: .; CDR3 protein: ATRQGGTEAF
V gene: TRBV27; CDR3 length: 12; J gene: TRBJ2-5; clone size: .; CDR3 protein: ASWRGRNSETQY
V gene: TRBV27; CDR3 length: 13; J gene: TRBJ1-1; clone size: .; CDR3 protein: ASSSPAGQNTEAF
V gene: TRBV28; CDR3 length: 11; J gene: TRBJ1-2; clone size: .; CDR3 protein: ASSLHRVGGYT
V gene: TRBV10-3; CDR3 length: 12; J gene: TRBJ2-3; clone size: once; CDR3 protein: AISRQGYTDTQY
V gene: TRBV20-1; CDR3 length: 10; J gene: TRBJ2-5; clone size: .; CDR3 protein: SASLEQETQY
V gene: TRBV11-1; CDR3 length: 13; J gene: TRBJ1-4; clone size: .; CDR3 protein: ASSQGDSTNEKLF
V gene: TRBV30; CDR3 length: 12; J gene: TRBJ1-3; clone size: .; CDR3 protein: AWARQISGNTIY
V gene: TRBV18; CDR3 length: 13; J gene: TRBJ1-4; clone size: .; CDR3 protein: ASSPPAGRGEKLF
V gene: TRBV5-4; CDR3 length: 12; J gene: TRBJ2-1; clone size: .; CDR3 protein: ASSYELSNNEQF
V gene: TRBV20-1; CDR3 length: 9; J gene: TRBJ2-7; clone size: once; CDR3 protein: SAGTSYEQY
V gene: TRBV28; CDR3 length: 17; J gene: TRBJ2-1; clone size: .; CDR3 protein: ASSSEGLAGGPPGQRQF
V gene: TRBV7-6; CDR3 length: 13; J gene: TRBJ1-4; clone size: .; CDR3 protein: ASRGLGMAGQKLF
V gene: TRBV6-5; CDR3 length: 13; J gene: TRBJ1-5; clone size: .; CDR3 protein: ASSYSTGTNQPQH
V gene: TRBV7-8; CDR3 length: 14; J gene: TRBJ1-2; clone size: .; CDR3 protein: ASSLDGRTLRNGYT
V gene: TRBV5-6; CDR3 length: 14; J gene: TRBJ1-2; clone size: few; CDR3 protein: ASSSTQGGTNYGYT
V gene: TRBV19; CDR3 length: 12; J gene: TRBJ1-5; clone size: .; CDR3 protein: ASSTDGAGQPQH
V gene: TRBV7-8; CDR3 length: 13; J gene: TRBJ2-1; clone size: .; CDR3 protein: ASSLDGRGGNEQF
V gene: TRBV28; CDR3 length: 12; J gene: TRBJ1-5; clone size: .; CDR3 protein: ASSLVGGISPQH
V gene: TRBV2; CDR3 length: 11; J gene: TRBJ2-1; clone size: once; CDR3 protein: ASREDREREQF
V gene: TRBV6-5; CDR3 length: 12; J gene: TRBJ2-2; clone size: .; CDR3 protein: ASRRTGGPGELF